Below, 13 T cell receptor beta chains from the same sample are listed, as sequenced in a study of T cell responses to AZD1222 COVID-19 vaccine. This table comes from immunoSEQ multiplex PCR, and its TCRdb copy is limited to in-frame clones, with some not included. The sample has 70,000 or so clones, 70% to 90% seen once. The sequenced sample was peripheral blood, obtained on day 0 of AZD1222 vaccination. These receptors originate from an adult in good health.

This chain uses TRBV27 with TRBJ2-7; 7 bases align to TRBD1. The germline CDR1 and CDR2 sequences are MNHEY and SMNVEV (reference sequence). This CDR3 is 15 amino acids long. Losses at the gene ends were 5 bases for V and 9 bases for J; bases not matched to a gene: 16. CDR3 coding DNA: TGTGCCAGCAGTAGAGGACAGGCGGTATCCTCCATGCAGTACTTC. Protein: CASSRGQAVSSMQYF.

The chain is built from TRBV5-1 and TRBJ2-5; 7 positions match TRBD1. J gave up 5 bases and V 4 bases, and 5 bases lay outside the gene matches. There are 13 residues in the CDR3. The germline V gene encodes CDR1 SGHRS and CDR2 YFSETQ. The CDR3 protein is CASSPDRVETQYF. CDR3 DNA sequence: TGCGCCAGCAGCCCCGACAGGGTGGAGACCCAGTACTTC.

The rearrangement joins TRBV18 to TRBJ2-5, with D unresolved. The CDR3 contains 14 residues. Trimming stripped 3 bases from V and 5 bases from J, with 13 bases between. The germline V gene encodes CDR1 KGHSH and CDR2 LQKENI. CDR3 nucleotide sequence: TGTGCCAGCTCACCGCCTACAAGCCGGGAGACCCAGTACTTC. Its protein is CASSPPTSRETQYF.

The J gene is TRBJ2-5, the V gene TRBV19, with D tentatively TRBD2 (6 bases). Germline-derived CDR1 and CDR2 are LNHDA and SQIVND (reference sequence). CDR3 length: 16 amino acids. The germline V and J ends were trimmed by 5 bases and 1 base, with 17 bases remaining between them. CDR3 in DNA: TGTGCCAGTAGTTCGGGAACGGGGGAACCCCAAGAGACCCAGTACTTC. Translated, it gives CASSSGTGEPQETQYF.

The CDR3 DNA sequence: TGTGCCAGCAGTTATCTCAGGACAGGGGTAATTAAGACCCAGTACTTC. Translated, it gives CASSYLRTGVIKTQYF. The rearrangement joins TRBV5-6 to TRBJ2-5, with 9 bases matching TRBD1. Trimming removed 5 bases from V and 6 bases from J; junction bases left unmatched: 14. CDR3 length equals 16 residues. CDR1 SGHDT and CDR2 YYEEEE come from the germline V gene.

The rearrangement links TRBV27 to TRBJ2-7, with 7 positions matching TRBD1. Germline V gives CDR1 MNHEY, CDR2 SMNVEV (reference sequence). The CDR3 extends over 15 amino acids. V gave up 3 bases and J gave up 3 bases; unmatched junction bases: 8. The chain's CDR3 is CASSFYTGEVYEQYF. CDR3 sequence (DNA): TGTGCCAGCAGTTTTTATACAGGGGAAGTCTACGAGCAGTACTTC.

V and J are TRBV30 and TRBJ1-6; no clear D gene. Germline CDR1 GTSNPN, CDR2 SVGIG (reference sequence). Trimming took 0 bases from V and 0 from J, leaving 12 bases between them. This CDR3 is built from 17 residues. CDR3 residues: CAWSVPPTSSYNSPLHF. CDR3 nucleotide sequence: TGTGCCTGGAGTGTACCCCCTACCAGCTCCTATAATTCACCCCTCCACTTT.

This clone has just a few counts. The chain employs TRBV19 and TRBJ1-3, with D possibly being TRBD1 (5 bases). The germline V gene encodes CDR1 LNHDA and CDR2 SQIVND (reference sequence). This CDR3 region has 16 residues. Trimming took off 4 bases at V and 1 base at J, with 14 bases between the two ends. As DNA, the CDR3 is TGTGCCAGTAGTACAACCTTCACAGGATCTGGAAACACCATATATTTT. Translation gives CASSTTFTGSGNTIYF.

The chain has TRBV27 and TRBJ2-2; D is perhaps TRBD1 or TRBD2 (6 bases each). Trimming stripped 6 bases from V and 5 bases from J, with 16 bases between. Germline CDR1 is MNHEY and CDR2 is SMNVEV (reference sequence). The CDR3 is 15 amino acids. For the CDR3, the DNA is TGTGCCAGCAGACGAGCCGGAGGGGGAACCGGGGAGCTGTTTTTT. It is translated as CASRRAGGGTGELFF.

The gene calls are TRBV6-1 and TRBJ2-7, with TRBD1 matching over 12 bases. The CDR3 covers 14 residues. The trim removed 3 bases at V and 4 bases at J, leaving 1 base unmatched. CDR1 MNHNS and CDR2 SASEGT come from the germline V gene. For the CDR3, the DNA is TGTGCCAGCAGTGAGGGACAGGGGGCGTACGAGCAGTACTTC. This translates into CASSEGQGAYEQYF.

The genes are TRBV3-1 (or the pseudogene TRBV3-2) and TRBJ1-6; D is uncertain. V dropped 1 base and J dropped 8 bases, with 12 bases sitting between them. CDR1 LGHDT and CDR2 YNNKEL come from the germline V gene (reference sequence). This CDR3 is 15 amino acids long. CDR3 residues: CASSQGRLPYSPLHF. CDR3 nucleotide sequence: TGTGCCAGCAGCCAAGGGAGACTTCCTTATTCACCCCTCCACTTT.

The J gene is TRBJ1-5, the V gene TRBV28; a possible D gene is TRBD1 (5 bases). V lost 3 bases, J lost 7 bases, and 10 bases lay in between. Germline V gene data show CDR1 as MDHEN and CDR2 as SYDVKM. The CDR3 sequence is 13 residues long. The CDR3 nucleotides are TGTGCCAGCAGTTTTCTCGGGGGACAGCCCCAGCATTTT. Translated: CASSFLGGQPQHF.

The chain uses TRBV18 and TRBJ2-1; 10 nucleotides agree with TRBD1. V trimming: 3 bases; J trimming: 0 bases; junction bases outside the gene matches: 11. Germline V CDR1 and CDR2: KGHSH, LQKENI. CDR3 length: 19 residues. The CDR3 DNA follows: TGTGCCAGCTCACCTTTGCCGGGACAGGGGAGAGGCTCCTACAATGAGCAGTTCTTC. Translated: CASSPLPGQGRGSYNEQFF.